Presented here are 4 T cell receptor beta chains from one specimen sequenced in a study of technical replicates of blood from a few donors. Profiled with immunoSEQ multiplex PCR; TCRdb holds only in-frame clones, not every one. Of tens of thousands of clones listed, about 91% are singletons. The sample taken for sequencing was PBMCs. These receptors all stem from a human donor in good health. Some clones in this sample may be carry-over from other donors' samples.

The V call is TRBV6-5, the J call TRBJ1-2; a possible D gene is TRBD1 (5 bases). Germline assignment: CDR1 MNHEY and CDR2 SVGAGI. CDR3 size: 15 residues. The V end was cut by 0 bases, the J end by 8 bases, with 16 bases between. The CDR3 region has the DNA TGTGCCAGCAGTTACTCGTTTCAAGGGGCAAGAGGCTACACCTTC. Translation gives CASSYSFQGARGYTF.

V is TRBV29-1 and J is TRBJ2-2, with D perhaps TRBD1 (6 bases). The germline CDR1 and CDR2 sequences are SQVTM and ANQGSEA. The CDR3 is made up of 14 amino acids. Trimming took off 3 bases at V and 1 base at J, with 9 bases between the two ends. The CDR3 here is CSVDRGMNTGELFF. CDR3 DNA sequence: TGCAGCGTTGATAGGGGGATGAACACCGGGGAGCTGTTTTTT.

This chain connects TRBV10-2 to TRBJ2-1, with TRBD2 matching over 8 bases. The V and J ends lost 2 bases and 7 bases, in that order; junction bases with no gene match: 7. The CDR3 sequence is 15 residues long. Germline CDR1 and CDR2: WSHSY and SAAADI. The CDR3 reads CASSEPTSAENEQFF. The CDR3 DNA is TGCGCCAGCAGTGAGCCGACTAGCGCGGAGAATGAGCAGTTCTTC.

This sequence joins TRBV7-3 and TRBJ2-5; 7 bases are a match to TRBD2. J was trimmed by 2 bases and V by 0 bases; bases with no gene match: 3. The germline gives CDR1 SGHTA, CDR2 FQGTGA. The CDR3 covers 15 residues. CDR3 nucleotide sequence: TGTGCCAGCAGCTTAACCGGGACTAAACAAGAGACCCAGTACTTC. The encoded protein is CASSLTGTKQETQYF.